Listed below are T cell receptor beta chains from one sample, sequenced in a study of CD8 T cells in ankylosing spondylitis. One entry per CDR3 protein, called by TCRdb with MiXCR from the 5' RACE reads. The sample consists of 200,000 to 250,000 distinct CDR3 sequences, approximately 7.4% of them appearing once. Input material: blood, either unsorted or a sorted T cell fraction (not recorded which). Receptors originate from a male donor with ankylosing spondylitis. CDR3s include the opening cysteine and the closing phenylalanine or tryptophan. A D gene is named only where the DNA matches it firmly. Not every row has a clone size; where given, it reads once, few, many or a size class.

v_call	clone_size	cdr3_length	j_call	d_call	cdr3_aa	cdr3_nt
TRBV29-1	many	16	TRBJ2-1	TRBD2	CSVEGTSGFPYNEQFF	TGCAGCGTTGAAGGGACTAGCGGTTTTCCCTACAATGAGCAGTTCTTC
TRBV7-8	many	18	TRBJ1-1	.	CASSLYPPDPEMNTEAFF	TGTGCCAGCAGCTTATACCCTCCGGACCCGGAGATGAACACTGAAGCTTTCTTT
TRBV5-1	few	16	TRBJ2-1	.	CASSPITGLSYNEQFF	TGCGCCAGCAGCCCGATAACAGGGCTTTCATACAATGAGCAGTTCTTC
TRBV19	few	18	TRBJ1-6	.	CASSPSGTRAFYNSPLHF	TGTGCCAGTAGTCCCTCCGGGACCCGCGCGTTCTATAATTCACCCCTCCACTTT
TRBV18	many	13	TRBJ1-5	.	CASSPWTGQPQHF	TGTGCCAGCTCACCTTGGACCGGTCAGCCCCAGCATTTT
TRBV6-2/TRBV6-3	many	12	TRBJ2-4	.	CASSYSQSIQYF	TGTGCCAGCAGTTATTCCCAGAGCATTCAGTACTTC
TRBV27	.	13	TRBJ2-7	.	CATSMAGSYEQYF	TGTGCCACCTCTATGGCAGGATCCTACGAGCAGTACTTC
TRBV7-2	many	15	TRBJ2-7	.	CASSLGAFTGDEQYF	TGTGCCAGCAGCTTAGGAGCGTTCACGGGCGACGAGCAGTACTTC
TRBV18	.	15	TRBJ2-7	.	CASSPGPHLGYEQYF	TGTGCCAGCTCACCCGGCCCCCATCTTGGCTACGAGCAGTACTTC
TRBV4-3	many	14	TRBJ2-3	.	CASSHTGSTDTQYF	TGCGCCAGCAGCCATACCGGGAGCACAGATACGCAGTATTTT
TRBV28	many	16	TRBJ2-1	TRBD2	CASILSTSGFYNEQFF	TGTGCCAGCATCCTTTCAACTAGCGGGTTCTACAATGAGCAGTTCTTC
TRBV2	many	12	TRBJ2-1	TRBD2	CARGTIYNEQFF	TGTGCCAGGGGGACTATTTACAATGAGCAGTTCTTC